This TCR beta chain emerged from a study of CD8+ T cells in alopecia areata. Study-wide context: For the treated group, dosing was oral tofacitinib at 5 to 10 mg twice daily. Tofacitinib ran for 6 to 18 months before 6 months off drug. Study outcomes and limitations: Compared with normal scalp, lesional scalp had higher clonality and more expanded CD8+ clones.

The V and J ends lost 4 bases and 1 base, in that order; junction bases with no gene match: 7. Germline V gene sequence: CDR1 MGHRA, CDR2 YSYEKL. The CDR3 runs 16 residues. The authors extracted RNA and reverse transcribed it into cDNA as the sequencing template. Here immunoSEQ multiplex PCR was the method, and the copy in TCRdb shows in-frame clones only, minus some. Here the sample spans more than 90,000 clones, about two fifths being singletons. This clone was found a few times. Its cognate antigen is unknown. The source of this sequence is a human donor with alopecia areata. This chain uses TRBV4-1 with TRBJ2-1; the match to TRBD1 covers 7 bases. The sequencing input was CD4+ T cells sorted from blood. The CDR3 DNA follows: TGCGCCAGCAGCCTCCGACAGGGATTGTCCTACAATGAGCAGTTCTTC. Translated: CASSLRQGLSYNEQFF.